Following are 27 T cell receptor beta chains from one sample sequenced in a study of monozygotic twins with inflammatory bowel disease. TCRdb re-analyzed the 5' RACE reads; it lists each CDR3 protein once, without DNA. This sample carries about 200,000 distinct CDR3 sequences, with 6% to 9% going to the ten biggest clones. The sequenced material came from blood. These receptors all come from a human donor with ulcerative colitis or Crohn's disease, or a healthy co-twin of an affected twin (not recorded which).

V is TRBV6-1 and J is TRBJ1-6; TCRdb's assignment of TRBD1 cannot be checked, as there is no DNA. The CDR3 covers 17 residues. Germline values: CDR1 MNHNS, CDR2 SASEGT. The CDR3 sequence is CASNPLTTMSYNSPLHF.

The V gene is TRBV12-3 or TRBV12-4, the J gene TRBJ1-2; TCRdb lists TRBD1, though no DNA is available to test this call. The CDR3 has 14 amino acids. CDR3 in amino acids: CASRMTGPGYGYTF.

This chain links TRBV20-1 with TRBJ2-1. The CDR3 runs to 14 residues. Germline V gives CDR1 DFQATT, CDR2 SNEGSKA (reference sequence). The chain's CDR3 is CSAGGTFSYNEQFF.

The V and J genes are TRBV11-2 and TRBJ2-6. Germline lookup yields CDR1 SGHAT and CDR2 FQNNGV. The CDR3 is 17 residues long. CDR3: CASSLDWADSGANVLTF.

The chain joins TRBV12-3 or TRBV12-4 to TRBJ2-2. There are 16 residues in the CDR3. The CDR3 loop is CASSPLLFSNTGELFF.

J is TRBJ2-7 and V is TRBV24-1; TCRdb reports TRBD2, a call that lacks DNA to check it against. The germline V gene has CDR1 KGHDR and CDR2 SFDVKD. This CDR3 is 15 amino acids long. The CDR3: CATSDLVPRTYEQYF.

The chain joins TRBV29-1 to TRBJ1-1; TCRdb names TRBD1, which stays unverified in the absence of DNA. CDR1 is SQVTM and CDR2 is ANQGSEA in the germline V gene. The CDR3 spans 13 residues. The CDR3 region is CSVPNGGGTEAFF.

J is TRBJ1-4 and V is TRBV28. The length of the CDR3 is 12 residues. CDR1 is MDHEN and CDR2 is SYDVKM in the germline V gene. The CDR3 loop reads CASSFGVKKLFF.

The V and J genes are TRBV12-3 or TRBV12-4 and TRBJ1-2; TCRdb indicates TRBD1, and absent DNA this call remains unverified. The length of the CDR3 is 15 residues. This chain's CDR3 is CASSLGGADPSGYTF.

J is TRBJ2-7 and V is TRBV4-3; TCRdb's D call, TRBD2, is unchecked because there is no DNA. Germline V gives CDR1 LGHNA, CDR2 YSLEER. The CDR3 runs 15 residues. CDR3: CASSQERDLYYEQYF.

The chain has TRBV2 and TRBJ2-3; the TCRdb D gene call, TRBD2, has no DNA to confirm it. CDR3 length equals 18 residues. Germline V gives CDR1 SNHLY, CDR2 FYNNEI. The chain's CDR3 is CASSLEGTSGGAADTQYF.

The chain links TRBV5-5 to TRBJ1-3; TCRdb gives TRBD1 as the D gene, but with no DNA this cannot be confirmed. CDR1 and CDR2 (germline): SGHKS, YYEKEE (reference sequence). The CDR3 runs 15 residues. CDR3 protein: CASSLAQGAGNTIYF.

The rearrangement joins TRBV19 to TRBJ2-1; with no DNA, the TCRdb D assignment of TRBD2 cannot be verified. CDR3 length: 16 residues. The V gene's germline CDR1 is LNHDA and CDR2 SQIVND (reference sequence). The CDR3 sequence is CATSGTSGAIYNEQFF. Looking up the rest from reference TRBV19 and TRBJ2-1 gives the full variable domain: DGGITQSPKYLFRKEGQNVTLSCEQNLNHDAMYWYRQDPGQGLRLIYYSQIVNDFQKGDIAEGYSVSREKKESFPLTVTSAQKNPTAFYLCATSGTSGAIYNEQFFGPGTRLTVL.

The chain couples TRBV5-1 to TRBJ1-4. Germline V gene sequence: CDR1 SGHRS, CDR2 YFSETQ. This CDR3 spans 14 amino acids. The chain's CDR3 is CASSDAQNNEKLFF. The full variable domain, with the rest looked up from reference TRBV5-1 and TRBJ1-4, is KAGVTQTPRYLIKTRGQQVTLSCSPISGHRSVSWYQQTPGQGLQFLFEYFSETQRNKGNFPGRFSGRQFSNSRSEMNVSTLELGDSALYLCASSDAQNNEKLFFGSGTQLSVL.

This chain uses TRBV3-1 with TRBJ1-4. This CDR3 is built from 11 residues. CDR1 is LGHDT and CDR2 is YNNKEL in the germline V gene (reference sequence). CDR3 sequence reads: CASSQLDKLFF.

V and J are TRBV15 and TRBJ2-5; as DNA is missing, the TRBD2 call by TCRdb cannot be tested. CDR1 and CDR2 (germline): LNHNV, YYDKDF (reference sequence). The CDR3 runs to 15 residues. The CDR3 region is CATSRDKGPPLTQYF.

This chain links TRBV12-3 or TRBV12-4 with TRBJ1-2; without DNA, the TCRdb call of TRBD1 cannot be checked. The CDR3 sequence is 14 residues long. The CDR3 is CASTIAGVEYGYTF.

The genes are TRBV25-1 and TRBJ2-5; with no DNA, the TCRdb D assignment of TRBD1 cannot be verified. CDR3 length equals 14 residues. The germline V gene encodes CDR1 MGHDK and CDR2 SYGVNS. CDR3 protein: CASSATGLPGSQYF. Supplemented by reference TRBV25-1 and TRBJ2-5, the full variable domain reads EADIYQTPRYLVIGTGKKITLECSQTMGHDKMYWYQQDPGMELHLIHYSYGVNSTEKGDLSSESTVSRIRTEHFPLTLESARPSHTSQYLCASSATGLPGSQYFGPGTRLLVL.

The rearrangement links TRBV20-1 to TRBJ2-1. Germline CDR1 DFQATT, CDR2 SNEGSKA (reference sequence). The CDR3 covers 14 residues. The CDR3: CSARQDLSYNEQFF.

The J gene is TRBJ1-6, the V gene TRBV25-1. CDR1 is MGHDK, CDR2 SYGVNS, per germline. CDR3 length: 15 amino acids. CDR3 amino acids: CASSQGRTYNSPLHF.

The V and J genes are TRBV2 and TRBJ2-1; TCRdb outputs TRBD2, but without DNA this stays unchecked. Germline V gene sequence: CDR1 SNHLY, CDR2 FYNNEI. The CDR3 loop spans 14 amino acids. The CDR3 protein is CASRSGVFANEQFF.

The chain joins TRBV5-1 to TRBJ2-1; TCRdb designates TRBD1, a call that cannot be tested without DNA. There are 13 residues in the CDR3. Germline loops: CDR1 SGHRS, CDR2 YFSETQ. CDR3 sequence: CASSLARGNEQFF.

The CDR3 loop is CASSSTGPHQPQHF. V is TRBV6-5 and J is TRBJ1-5; TCRdb reports TRBD1, a call that lacks DNA to check it against. This CDR3 region has 14 residues. Per germline, CDR1 MNHEY and CDR2 SVGAGI.

V usage is TRBV19 and J usage is TRBJ1-5. Germline assignment: CDR1 LNHDA and CDR2 SQIVND (reference sequence). CDR3 size: 13 residues. CDR3 sequence: CASRRAGNQPQHF.

This chain joins TRBV20-1 and TRBJ2-7; the D call of TRBD2 rests on TCRdb alone, since no DNA is present to check it. Germline V gives CDR1 DFQATT, CDR2 SNEGSKA (reference sequence). The CDR3 length is 14 residues. This chain's CDR3 is CSARAQTSTGEQYF.

The rearrangement uses TRBV6-5 and TRBJ2-1; the TRBD1 assignment by TCRdb is unverifiable without DNA. The germline V gene encodes CDR1 MNHEY and CDR2 SVGAGI. This CDR3 has 15 amino acids. The CDR3 sequence is CASSYGDLQYNEQFF.

The V call is TRBV28, the J call TRBJ2-7; TCRdb proposes TRBD1, but this gene call is untestable without DNA. The CDR3 sequence is 17 residues long. Germline lookup yields CDR1 MDHEN and CDR2 SYDVKM. CDR3 residues: CASSNIKTGVGTYEQYF. Combining the CDR3 with reference TRBV28 and TRBJ2-7 gives the whole variable domain DVKVTQSSRYLVKRTGEKVFLECVQDMDHENMFWYRQDPGLGLRLIYFSYDVKMKEKGDIPEGYSVSREKKERFSLILESASTNQTSMYLCASSNIKTGVGTYEQYFGPGTRLTVT.